The 20 T cell receptor beta chains presented below share a single source sample, sequenced in a study of identical twins. TCRdb reprocessed the 5' RACE reads with MiXCR, giving one entry per CDR3 protein. The profile shows approximately 260,000 distinct CDR3 sequences, over 13% of them singletons. Material: memory (CD45RO+) T cells sorted from blood. Source of these receptors: a young woman in good health.

The sample holds a few counts of this clonotype. The V call is TRBV7-2, the J call TRBJ2-1; perhaps TRBD1 as D (5 bases). Trimming stripped 6 bases from V and 7 bases from J, with 13 bases between. CDR3 size: 13 residues. Germline values: CDR1 SGHTA, CDR2 FQGNSA. DNA of the CDR3: TGTGCCAGCAGACCTAGGGGTAAAAATGAGCAGTTCTTC. Residues: CASRPRGKNEQFF.

Only a few counts were recorded for this clonotype. This chain links TRBV18 with TRBJ2-7; no definite D call. V lost 0 bases and J lost 5, with 2 bases in between. The V gene's germline CDR1 is KGHSH and CDR2 LQKENI. This CDR3 contains 11 residues. This CDR3 is CASSPPNEQYF. Here the CDR3 DNA reads TGTGCCAGCTCACCACCGAACGAGCAGTACTTC. Variable domain in full (rest from reference TRBV18 and TRBJ2-7): NAGVMQNPRHLVRRRGQEARLRCSPMKGHSHVYWYRQLPEEGLKFMVYLQKENIIDESGMPKERFSAEFPKEGPSILRIQQVVRGDSAAYFCASSPPNEQYFGPGTRLTVT.

This clonotype was observed at least ten times. The V call is TRBV10-1, the J call TRBJ2-4; 7 nucleotides match TRBD1. V was clipped by 10 bases and J by 0 bases; unmatched bases: 6. The germline CDR1 and CDR2 sequences are WNHNN and SYGVQD (reference sequence). The CDR3 is 14 residues long. The CDR3 reads CANTQGVAKNIQYF. For the CDR3, the DNA is TGCGCCAACACTCAGGGGGTAGCCAAAAACATTCAGTACTTC.

The DNA for the CDR3 is TGCAGTGCTAGAGTTTCCTCGGGACAGCCAAGGACCGGGGAGCTGTTTTTT. Translated, it gives CSARVSSGQPRTGELFF. The chain has TRBV20-1 and TRBJ2-2, with TRBD1 matching over 7 bases. J lost 5 bases, V lost 1 base, and 13 bases had no gene match. The germline gives CDR1 DFQATT, CDR2 SNEGSKA (reference sequence). The CDR3 is made up of 17 amino acids.

CDR3 region: CASSDRLAGDGETQYF. The CDR3 nucleotides read TGTGCCAGCAGCGACCGTCTAGCGGGAGACGGGGAGACCCAGTACTTC. This chain connects TRBV2 to TRBJ2-5, with TRBD2 matching 10 bases. The length of the CDR3 is 16 residues. Germline V CDR1 and CDR2: SNHLY, FYNNEI. Trimming removed 6 bases from V and 5 bases from J; junction bases left unmatched: 12.

This chain uses TRBV4-1 with TRBJ2-5; perhaps TRBD1 as D (5 bases). Trimming shortened V by 3 bases and J by 7 bases, and 15 bases separated the two germline ends. CDR1 is MGHRA, CDR2 YSYEKL, per germline. The CDR3 has 14 amino acids. CDR3 nucleotides: TGCGCCAGCAGCCAGAATTCCAGGGTGGGGACCCAGTACTTC. Translating it yields CASSQNSRVGTQYF.

The V and J genes are TRBV12-3 or TRBV12-4 and TRBJ1-6, with unresolved D. Trimming left V 6 bases short and J 6 bases short, with 21 bases between. This CDR3 spans 17 amino acids. CDR3 sequence reads: CASRGSLASGANSPLHF. CDR3 coding DNA: TGTGCCAGCAGAGGCAGTCTGGCTTCGGGAGCTAATTCACCCCTCCACTTT.

This clonotype has only a few counts. The genes are TRBV9 and TRBJ2-7; no clear D. The CDR3 is 14 amino acids. Germline lookup yields CDR1 SGDLS and CDR2 YYNGEE. V lost 7 bases and J 0 bases, leaving 14 bases between the germline ends. The CDR3 is CASSNDFASYEQYF. The CDR3 DNA sequence: TGTGCCAGCTCTAACGACTTCGCCTCCTACGAGCAGTACTTC. The variable domain in full, with the rest retrieved from reference TRBV9 and TRBJ2-7, is DSGVTQTPKHLITATGQRVTLRCSPRSGDLSVYWYQQSLDQGLQFLIQYYNGEERAKGNILERFSAQQFPDLHSELNLSSLELGDSALYFCASSNDFASYEQYFGPGTRLTVT.

In this sample, this clonotype turned up many times. This chain joins TRBV5-1 and TRBJ1-5; D remains ambiguous. The CDR3 has 14 amino acids. The germline V gene encodes CDR1 SGHRS and CDR2 YFSETQ. Trimming shortened V by 1 base and J by 2 bases, and 7 bases separated the two germline ends. The CDR3 coding sequence is TGCGCCAGCAGCTTGTTTGGGGGCAATCAGCCCCAGCATTTT. Its translation is CASSLFGGNQPQHF.

The J gene is TRBJ1-4, the V gene TRBV10-3, with D perhaps TRBD1 (5 bases). Trimming stripped 3 bases from V and 4 bases from J, with 12 bases between. The CDR3 extends over 15 amino acids. Germline V gene sequence: CDR1 ENHRY, CDR2 SYGVKD. The CDR3 DNA reads as TGTGCCATCAGTGAAGCGCAGGGCAATAATGAAAAACTGTTTTTT. It is translated as CAISEAQGNNEKLFF.

This chain links TRBV6-1 with TRBJ1-6; possible D gene TRBD1, 6 bases. Trimming pared 5 bases from V and 6 bases from J, leaving 17 bases between. In germline, CDR1 is MNHNS, CDR2 SASEGT. The CDR3 extends over 16 amino acids. CDR3: CASSTDSYTINSPLHF. CDR3 coding DNA: TGTGCCAGCAGTACGGACAGCTATACCATTAATTCACCCCTCCACTTT.

This sequence joins TRBV12-3 or TRBV12-4 and TRBJ1-1, with 7 bases lining up with TRBD1. V shed 3 bases and J 2 bases; nucleotides not matched to a gene: 9. This CDR3 has 16 amino acids. The CDR3 DNA sequence: TGTGCCAGCAGTTTCAGGACAGGCACTATAAACACTGAAGCTTTCTTT. Translated, it gives CASSFRTGTINTEAFF.

This clonotype was recorded many times. The gene calls are TRBV6-1 and TRBJ1-6, with 7 bases identical to TRBD1. CDR1 is MNHNS and CDR2 is SASEGT in the germline V gene. The CDR3 has 14 amino acids. With V trimmed by 6 bases and J by 6 bases, 5 bases remained unmatched. CDR3 DNA sequence: TGTGCCAGCAGATCGGACAGGTCTAATTCACCCCTCCACTTT. Translated: CASRSDRSNSPLHF.

CDR3 nucleotide sequence: TGTGCCATCAGTGAGTCAGGGTCTTTCGCCTATGGCTACACCTTC. It is translated as CAISESGSFAYGYTF. The chain couples TRBV10-3 to TRBJ1-2; D is uncertain. V shed 0 bases and J shed 4 bases, with 12 bases lying between them. Germline CDR1 ENHRY, CDR2 SYGVKD. The CDR3 consists of 15 residues.

This clonotype was seen only a few times. CDR3 coding DNA: TGCAGTGCCCCGGCCCCCGGGGTAGCTTTCTTT. Translated, it gives CSAPAPGVAFF. V gene TRBV20-1 combines with J gene TRBJ1-1; the D is unclear. Deletions cut 6 bases from V and 10 bases from J, with 15 bases between. The germline V gene encodes CDR1 DFQATT and CDR2 SNEGSKA (reference sequence). This CDR3 region has 11 residues.

The chain combines TRBV7-9 with TRBJ1-1; D is undetermined. The V and J ends lost 1 base and 10 bases respectively, with 7 bases between them. The CDR3 has 11 amino acids. Germline loops: CDR1 SEHNR, CDR2 FQNEAQ (reference sequence). CDR3 amino acids: CASSLEGRAFF. The CDR3 bases are TGTGCCAGCAGCTTAGAGGGAAGAGCTTTCTTT.

This clonotype occurred a few times. This chain connects TRBV29-1 to TRBJ1-1; maybe TRBD1 (5 bases). V lost 8 bases and J 6 bases, leaving 13 bases between the germline ends. The CDR3 contains 11 residues. Germline CDR1 SQVTM, CDR2 ANQGSEA. The CDR3 DNA reads TGCAGCCCCTGGGCAGGGCCTGAAGCTTTCTTT. It codes for CSPWAGPEAFF.

This clonotype showed up many times. This CDR3 is CASSPERTGLTNEKLFF. DNA for the CDR3: TGTGCCAGCTCACCAGAGCGGACAGGGCTTACTAATGAAAAACTGTTTTTT. The chain carries TRBV18 and TRBJ1-4; 8 bases match TRBD1. Germline V gives CDR1 KGHSH, CDR2 LQKENI. The V gene end was trimmed by 2 bases and the J gene end by 2 bases; junction bases not matched to a gene: 7. This CDR3 comprises 17 residues. Looking up the rest from reference TRBV18 and TRBJ1-4 gives the full variable domain: NAGVMQNPRHLVRRRGQEARLRCSPMKGHSHVYWYRQLPEEGLKFMVYLQKENIIDESGMPKERFSAEFPKEGPSILRIQQVVRGDSAAYFCASSPERTGLTNEKLFFGSGTQLSVL.

This clonotype has ten or more counts. The chain recombines TRBV24-1 with TRBJ2-1; 13 bases fit TRBD2. Germline V CDR1 and CDR2: KGHDR, SFDVKD. With V trimmed by 3 bases and J by 8 bases, 3 bases remained unmatched. The CDR3 contains 15 residues. The DNA for the CDR3 is TGTGCCACCAGTGATCCTGGACTAGCGGGAGATGAGCAGTTCTTC. Its translation is CATSDPGLAGDEQFF.

This clonotype came up a few times. The chain recombines TRBV6-2 or TRBV6-3 with TRBJ2-3; the match to TRBD2 covers 8 bases. This CDR3 spans 17 amino acids. Germline V lookup: CDR1 MNHEY, CDR2 SVGEGT. V shed 6 bases, J shed 0 bases, and the junction held 11 bases outside the gene matches. CDR3 coding DNA: TGTGCCAGCAGCTTCCCCCTTAGCGGGACTAGCACAGATACGCAGTATTTT. This gives the protein CASSFPLSGTSTDTQYF.